This TCR beta chain originates from a study of blood T cell repertoires in COVID-19. Some clones are missing from TCRdb's copy, which holds only in-frame ones; the method was immunoSEQ multiplex PCR. This sample yields around 130,000 clones, of which about 83% are seen a single time; about 9.5% belongs to the top ten. The germline V gene encodes CDR1 MGHDK and CDR2 SYGVNS. CDR3 length: 15 amino acids. The ends lost 5 bases at V and 3 bases at J; junction bases unmatched: 8. Sequenced: peripheral blood. The receptor comes from a man in his forties with active or convalescent COVID-19. This chain connects TRBV25-1 to TRBJ2-7; TRBD1 matches 9 bases. The CDR3 region has the DNA TGTGCCAGCAGTAGGGCCGGGACAGGGTTCTACGAGCAGTACTTC. It encodes CASSRAGTGFYEQYF.